A single sample gave rise to the 32 T cell receptor beta chains below, sequenced in a study of CDR3 diversity in severe acne. TCRdb analysed the PCR reads with MiXCR anew, one entry per CDR3 protein. The sample consists of over 90,000 distinct CDR3 sequences, roughly half of them appearing once. Sequencing was done on a sample of blood. These receptors were taken from a male donor with acne.

As regards this clonotype: Given a much more abundant clone one base away, this may be a read error. The V gene is TRBV13, the J gene TRBJ2-7; 9 bases match TRBD2. Germline V gene lookup returns CDR1 PRHDT and CDR2 FYEKMQ (reference sequence). Trimming took 5 bases from V and 4 from J; bases not matched to a gene: 9. There are 15 residues in the CDR3. The CDR3 DNA is TGTGCCAGCAGCGAAGGGGCTAGCGGGATATACGAGCAGTACTTC. Encoded protein: CASSEGASGIYEQYF.

This clonotype has only one observation. No DNA is shown, since the ends of the CDR3 on it are uncertain; the CDR3 is the one TCRdb lists. The rearrangement links TRBV20-1 to TRBJ1-5; TRBD1 is the table's D call, not checked against the DNA. The CDR3 has 20 amino acids, counting both end residues. CDR1 and CDR2 (germline): DFQATT, SNEGSKA (reference sequence). The CDR3 sequence: CSARTGGDEKLFFGSGTQHF.

Remarks on this clonotype: A much larger clone lies a single base off, so this may be a read error. The CDR3 end shows no conserved phenylalanine or tryptophan, and so a read error is likely. The rearrangement links TRBV15 to TRBJ2-5; 13 bases agree with TRBD2. Trimming at V came to 5 bases and at J to 5 bases, leaving 5 bases not matched to a gene. The length of the CDR3 is 15 residues. Germline CDR1 and CDR2: LNHNV and YYDKDF (reference sequence). CDR3 in DNA: TGTGCCACCAGCGGTGGGACTAGCGGGACCGAGACCCAGTACTCC. Its protein is CATSGGTSGTETQYS.

The chain uses TRBV7-9 and TRBJ2-7; weak D call: TRBD2 (6 bases). Germline V gene lookup returns CDR1 SEHNR and CDR2 FQNEAQ (reference sequence). The CDR3 sequence is 16 residues long. The V end was cut by 0 bases, the J end by 2 bases, with 14 bases between. CDR3 region: CASSLARASVTYEQYF. The DNA for the CDR3 is TGTGCCAGCAGCTTAGCGCGGGCTAGCGTTACCTACGAGCAGTACTTC. The variable domain in full, completed from reference TRBV7-9 and TRBJ2-7, reads DTGVSQNPRHKITKRGQNVTFRCDPISEHNRLYWYRQTLGQGPEFLTYFQNEAQLEKSRLLSDRFSAERPKGSFSTLEIQRTEQGDSAMYLCASSLARASVTYEQYFGPGTRLTVT.

The chain recombines TRBV28 with TRBJ2-7; tentative D call: TRBD2 (6 bases). Deletions cut 4 bases from V and 5 bases from J, with 30 bases between. This CDR3 spans 19 amino acids. The V gene's germline CDR1 is MDHEN and CDR2 SYDVKM. CDR3 loop: CASSSDTSWSQSRRHEQYF. In DNA form, the CDR3 reads TGTGCCAGCAGTTCCGATACTAGCTGGAGTCAATCGCGTCGCCACGAGCAGTACTTC. The full variable domain, with the rest looked up from reference TRBV28 and TRBJ2-7, is DVKVTQSSRYLVKRTGEKVFLECVQDMDHENMFWYRQDPGLGLRLIYFSYDVKMKEKGDIPEGYSVSREKKERFSLILESASTNQTSMYLCASSSDTSWSQSRRHEQYFGPGTRLTVT.

The chain uses TRBV15 and TRBJ1-3; D is ambiguous. The V gene's germline CDR1 is LNHNV and CDR2 YYDKDF (reference sequence). Trimming cost V 0 bases and J 1 base, with 7 bases left between them. The CDR3 totals 15 residues. The chain's CDR3 is CATSRDLGSGNTIYF. In DNA, the CDR3 is TGTGCCACCAGCAGAGATCTGGGATCTGGAAACACCATATATTTT.

Details on this clonotype: An end of the junction differs from the germline gene, which may be a read error. The chain recombines TRBV19 with TRBJ2-7; 8 bases are shared with TRBD1. Germline values: CDR1 LNHDA, CDR2 SQIVND (reference sequence). The CDR3 length is 13 residues. The CDR3 is CVSSLQGAYEQYF. CDR3 nucleotides: TGTGTCAGTAGTTTGCAGGGGGCTTACGAGCAGTACTTC.

This clonotype was counted only a few times. The chain combines TRBV11-2 with TRBJ2-1, with 11 bases lining up with TRBD2. There are 15 residues in the CDR3. Trimming took 6 bases from V and 5 from J; bases not matched to a gene: 6. Looked up from germline, CDR1 is SGHAT and CDR2 is FQNNGV. CDR3 residues: CASSLRSGRDNEQFF. DNA of the CDR3: TGTGCCAGCAGTTTGCGTAGCGGGAGGGACAATGAGCAGTTCTTC.

Comment on this clonotype: A read error may be the cause here, since a much bigger clone is one base away. This rearrangement joins TRBV15 to TRBJ2-1; D ambiguous. CDR3 length: 17 residues. The germline V gene encodes CDR1 LNHNV and CDR2 YYDKDF (reference sequence). Trimming pared 3 bases from V and 10 bases from J, leaving 25 bases between. CDR3 sequence reads: CATSSPLRPGSSEEQFF. CDR3 nucleotides: TGTGCCACCAGCAGTCCTTTACGGCCGGGTTCGAGCGAGGAGCAGTTCTTC.

This chain links TRBV20-1 with TRBJ2-5, with D possibly being TRBD2 (7 bases). The CDR3 is made up of 15 amino acids. Germline V lookup: CDR1 DFQATT, CDR2 SNEGSKA (reference sequence). Trimming removed 4 bases at V and 5 bases at J, with 20 bases between. For the CDR3, the DNA is TGCAGTGCTAAGAAGGTCGGGGGGCTGGGGGAGACCCAGTACTTC. Protein: CSAKKVGGLGETQYF.

As concerns this clonotype: A much bigger clone sits one base away, suggesting this may be a read error. The CDR3 end shows no conserved phenylalanine or tryptophan, and so a read error is likely. V usage is TRBV12-3 or TRBV12-4 and J usage is TRBJ2-7; 7 positions agree with TRBD1. This CDR3 has 12 residues. V shed 5 bases, J shed 9 bases, and the junction held 7 bases outside the gene matches. The CDR3 loop is CASSAPGQPQYL. As DNA, the CDR3 is TGTGCCAGCAGTGCCCCGGGACAGCCGCAGTACCTC.

This clonotype was seen a single time. The CDR3 ends on some other residue instead of the conserved phenylalanine or tryptophan, so this is likely a read error. Here the CDR3 reads CASSLSGTSGLTDTQYL. Written as DNA, the CDR3 is TGCGCCAGCAGCTTAAGCGGGACTAGCGGGCTCACAGATACGCAGTATTTG. The rearrangement uses TRBV7-9 and TRBJ2-3; 12 positions agree with TRBD2. Germline CDR1 reads SEHNR; CDR2 reads FQNEAQ (reference sequence). The CDR3 extends over 17 amino acids.

This clonotype was detected only a few times. The chain carries TRBV4-1 and TRBJ2-1; the match to TRBD1 covers 9 bases. Germline V gives CDR1 MGHRA, CDR2 YSYEKL. CDR3 length equals 16 residues. V was clipped by 4 bases and J by 6 bases; unmatched bases: 10. CDR3 nucleotide sequence: TGCGCCAGCAGCCTGGCCATCGGGACAGGGATCAATGAGCAGTTCTTC. This translates into CASSLAIGTGINEQFF.

The table lists this clonotype with many counts. The J gene is TRBJ1-1, the V gene TRBV19; D remains unclear. Looked up from germline, CDR1 is LNHDA and CDR2 is SQIVND (reference sequence). Deletions cut 1 base from V and 0 bases from J, with 6 bases between. This CDR3 comprises 14 residues. CDR3 coding DNA: TGTGCCAGTAGTATAGGCTGGCTGAACACTGAAGCTTTCTTT. It encodes CASSIGWLNTEAFF.

This clonotype was counted only a few times. The chain uses TRBV10-3 and TRBJ2-7; 8 bases are a match to TRBD2. J lost 4 bases, V lost 8 bases, and 4 bases had no gene match. The CDR3 spans 12 residues. Germline values: CDR1 ENHRY, CDR2 SYGVKD. Here the CDR3 DNA reads TGTGCCATCTCAGCGGGAGAGTACGAGCAGTACTTC. Its translation: CAISAGEYEQYF.

There are many counts of this clonotype. CDR3 DNA sequence: TGTGCCACCCGTACCTCCCGGAACTACAATGAGCAGTTCTTC. This gives the protein CATRTSRNYNEQFF. The chain links TRBV11-2 to TRBJ2-1, with unresolved D. This CDR3 is built from 14 residues. The germline V and J ends were trimmed by 10 bases and 3 bases, with 16 bases remaining between them. CDR1 is SGHAT and CDR2 is FQNNGV in the germline V gene.

This clonotype showed up many times. The gene calls are TRBV27 and TRBJ2-7; TRBD2 agrees at 7 bases. The CDR3 has 13 amino acids. V gave up 2 bases and J gave up 3 bases; unmatched junction bases: 1. The germline V gene has CDR1 MNHEY and CDR2 SMNVEV (reference sequence). CDR3 DNA: TGTGCCAGCAGTTTAGGGGAGGGCTACGAGCAGTACTTC. Its translation is CASSLGEGYEQYF.

V gene TRBV4-3 combines with J gene TRBJ2-2, with 10 bases that match TRBD2. This CDR3 contains 18 residues. Germline CDR1 reads LGHNA; CDR2 reads YSLEER. The V and J ends lost 1 base and 6 bases, in that order; junction bases with no gene match: 11. The CDR3 here is CASSQGWLASGSAGELFF. The CDR3 nucleotides read TGCGCCAGCAGCCAAGGATGGTTGGCTAGCGGGAGTGCCGGGGAGCTGTTTTTT.

This clonotype was detected ten times or more. Here the CDR3 reads CASSIARYNEQFF. CDR3 nucleotides: TGTGCCAGTAGTATCGCCCGGTACAATGAGCAGTTCTTC. The chain uses TRBV19 and TRBJ2-1; D not resolved. The V end was cut by 3 bases, the J end by 4 bases, with 7 bases between. This CDR3 is built from 13 residues. CDR1 is LNHDA and CDR2 is SQIVND in the germline V gene (reference sequence).

The chain couples TRBV10-3 to TRBJ1-2; the D gene is possibly TRBD1 (5 bases). Trimming took off 6 bases at V and 2 bases at J, with 10 bases between the two ends. Germline CDR1 is ENHRY and CDR2 is SYGVKD. CDR3 length equals 13 residues. The CDR3 DNA follows: TGTGCCATCAGACTCCGGGACAACTATGGCTACACCTTC. This translates into CAIRLRDNYGYTF.

As DNA, the CDR3 is TGTGCCAGCAGTGAAGAGGTGGCTAGCCTGCAGTTCTTC. Translating it yields CASSEEVASLQFF. V gene TRBV2 combines with J gene TRBJ2-5, with a tentative D call TRBD2 (5 bases). The end of the DNA is better explained by TRBJ2-1, so the J call may be wrong. The CDR3 consists of 13 residues. Germline values: CDR1 SNHLY, CDR2 FYNNEI.

The gene calls are TRBV29-1 and TRBJ1-1; weak D call: TRBD1 (5 bases). Germline V CDR1 and CDR2: SQVTM, ANQGSEA. V lost 7 bases and J 2 bases, leaving 14 bases between the germline ends. This CDR3 has 13 amino acids. Written as DNA, the CDR3 is TGCAGCGCCCGGATAGGGGTAAACACTGAAGCTTTCTTT. Amino acids: CSARIGVNTEAFF.

In the case of this clonotype: A junction end diverges from the germline sequence, so it may reflect a read error. V usage is TRBV7-9 and J usage is TRBJ1-3, with D perhaps matching TRBD1 (6 bases). Germline V lookup: CDR1 SEHNR, CDR2 FQNEAQ (reference sequence). The CDR3 length is 12 residues. This CDR3 reads CASSLTGTAGDF. DNA for the CDR3: TGTGCCAGCAGCCTTACAGGGACGGCAGGGGATTTT. The whole variable domain, filled in from reference TRBV7-9 and TRBJ1-3, reads DTGVSQNPRHKITKRGQNVTFRCDPISEHNRLYWYRQTLGQGPEFLTYFQNEAQLEKSRLLSDRFSAERPKGSFSTLEIQRTEQGDSAMYLCASSLTGTAGDFGEGSWLTVV.

There are many counts of this clonotype. The genes are TRBV20-1 and TRBJ2-5; 11 positions agree with TRBD1. V was pared by 6 bases and J by 2 bases, with 2 bases of the junction left unmatched. The CDR3 loop spans 13 amino acids. CDR1 is DFQATT and CDR2 is SNEGSKA in the germline V gene (reference sequence). The CDR3 DNA reads TGCAGTGCCGGGGACAGGGGGCAAGAGACCCAGTACTTC. This translates into CSAGDRGQETQYF.

This clonotype has at least ten counts. The chain is built from TRBV27 and TRBJ2-1; the match to TRBD1 covers 8 bases. The germline CDR1 and CDR2 sequences are MNHEY and SMNVEV (reference sequence). The CDR3 loop spans 16 amino acids. Trimming cost V 3 bases and J 9 bases; bases outside gene matches: 13. CDR3 nucleotide sequence: TGTGCCAGCAGTTTGCTTTGGGGACAGGCGAGGGTTGAGCAGTTCTTC. Its protein product is CASSLLWGQARVEQFF.

The chain carries TRBV9 and TRBJ2-7; 9 positions agree with TRBD1. There are 15 residues in the CDR3. Germline-derived CDR1 and CDR2 are SGDLS and YYNGEE. With V trimmed by 4 bases and J by 2 bases, 7 bases remained unmatched. CDR3 nucleotides: TGTGCCAGCAGCCTGGGACAGGGCCCTGCCTACGAGCAGTACTTC. The encoded protein is CASSLGQGPAYEQYF.

This clonotype showed up many times. This rearrangement joins TRBV2 to TRBJ2-6; perhaps TRBD1 as D (6 bases). The V gene lost 1 base and the J gene lost 3 bases, with 7 bases spanning the gap. CDR1 is SNHLY and CDR2 is FYNNEI in the germline V gene. CDR3 length equals 15 residues. The CDR3 is CASSEGRGGANVLTF. The CDR3 DNA reads TGTGCCAGCAGTGAAGGCAGGGGTGGGGCCAACGTCCTGACTTTC.

On this clonotype itself: At one of its ends the junction is not consistent with the germline gene, which may arise from a read error. V usage is TRBV24-1 and J usage is TRBJ2-5, with D unclear. The CDR3 has 13 amino acids. The germline V gene encodes CDR1 KGHDR and CDR2 SFDVKD. The CDR3 sequence is CATSEAPQEAQYF. CDR3 coding DNA: TGTGCCACCAGTGAGGCGCCTCAAGAGGCCCAGTACTTC.

This clonotype was counted at least ten times. J is TRBJ2-1 and V is TRBV19; 7 bases are a match to TRBD2. From germline, CDR1 is LNHDA and CDR2 SQIVND (reference sequence). J lost 7 bases, V lost 3 bases, and 6 bases had no gene match. The CDR3 has 14 residues. The DNA of the CDR3 is TGTGCCAGTAGTATTGGGGGAGGGCGAAATGAGCAGTTCTTC. Encoded protein: CASSIGGGRNEQFF.

This clonotype was detected a few times. This may stem from a read error, because a much larger clone lies one nucleotide away. This sequence joins TRBV10-2 and TRBJ1-1; D is undetermined. Deletions cut 0 bases from V and 1 base from J, with 9 bases between. The CDR3 contains 15 residues. Germline CDR1 reads WSHSY; CDR2 reads SAAADI. The CDR3 loop reads CASSESRRENTEAFF. For the CDR3, the DNA is TGCGCCAGCAGTGAGTCCAGACGGGAGAACACTGAAGCTTTCTTT.

The chain links TRBV20-1 to TRBJ1-3, with TRBD1 as a possible D gene (5 bases). Germline CDR1 reads DFQATT; CDR2 reads SNEGSKA (reference sequence). This CDR3 comprises 15 residues. Between the trimmed V and J ends, which lost 0 bases and 0 bases, there was a span of 9 bases. The CDR3 DNA sequence: TGCAGTGCTAGAGATTCAGGGAGCTCTGGAAACACCATATATTTT. Protein: CSARDSGSSGNTIYF.

CDR3 loop: CASSDGQTNQPQHF. The CDR3 nucleotides are TGTGCCAGCAGTGACGGACAGACCAATCAGCCCCAGCATTTT. V gene TRBV6-6 combines with J gene TRBJ1-5; TRBD1 might be the D (6 bases). The CDR3 contains 14 residues. Germline V CDR1 and CDR2: MNHNY, SVGAGI (reference sequence). Deletions cut 5 bases from V and 3 bases from J, with 11 bases between.